One sample yielded the 9 T cell receptor beta chains listed below, sequenced in a study of shared clonotypes between healthy human individuals. Repertoires were generated with immunoSEQ multiplex PCR, while TCRdb's copy carries only in-frame clones and drops some. In the table there are fewer than 650,000 clones, around 78% of which are singletons. The specimen was PBMCs. The receptors stem from a woman between 35 and 50 years old in good health. Some clones in this sample may be carry-over from other donors' samples.

The rearrangement links TRBV21-1 to TRBJ2-3; whether TRBD1, the table's D call, matches the DNA was not checked. TRBV21-1 represents a pseudogene. The CDR3 covers 13 residues. CDR3 bases: TGTGCCACCGGTACAGGGTCGGAAGATACGCAGTATTTT. Translation: CATGTGSEDTQYF.

The V and J genes are TRBV4-2 and TRBJ2-2; 11 bases align to TRBD2. The V and J ends lost 3 bases and 8 bases, in that order; junction bases with no gene match: 8. The CDR3 loop spans 16 amino acids. Germline V gene data show CDR1 as LGHNA and CDR2 as YNFKEQ. The CDR3 region is CASSQQTGLAEGELFF. The CDR3 DNA reads TGTGCCAGCAGCCAGCAAACGGGACTAGCGGAGGGGGAGCTGTTTTTT.

The chain is built from TRBV28 and TRBJ1-4, with TRBD1 matching 10 bases. The germline V gene encodes CDR1 MDHEN and CDR2 SYDVKM. J gave up 8 bases and V 5 bases, and 5 bases lay outside the gene matches. The CDR3 runs to 14 residues. The DNA for the CDR3 is TGTGCCAGCAGTGGTGGACAGGGGGAGGAAAAACTGTTTTTT. Translation: CASSGGQGEEKLFF.

Worth noting for this clone: Being one base from a much bigger clone, this may be a read error. V is TRBV5-8 and J is TRBJ2-7; D ambiguous. The CDR3 consists of 11 residues. The germline gives CDR1 SGHTS, CDR2 YDEGEE. V lost 2 bases and J lost 3, with 3 bases in between. CDR3 in amino acids: CASSLNYEQYF. CDR3 bases: TGTGCCAGCAGCTTAAACTACGAGCAGTACTTC.

This clone was detected only once. The sample contains more than one DNA sequence encoding this CDR3. The CDR3: CASSLEAGANYGYTF. CDR3 nucleotides: TGTGCCAGCAGCTTGGAGGCAGGGGCTAACTATGGCTACACCTTC. V is TRBV5-4 and J is TRBJ1-2; a weak D match, TRBD1 (6 bases). The CDR3 is 15 residues long. Germline values: CDR1 SGHNT, CDR2 YYREEE (reference sequence). Trimming removed 0 bases at V and 0 bases at J, with 9 bases between.

The V gene is TRBV18, the J gene TRBJ2-1; 7 nucleotides match TRBD1. Trimming cost V 4 bases and J 0 bases; bases outside gene matches: 6. The CDR3 totals 16 residues. Germline CDR1 KGHSH, CDR2 LQKENI. CDR3 residues: CASSLRTGSSYNEQFF. Written as DNA, the CDR3 is TGTGCCAGCTCACTACGGACAGGTAGCTCCTACAATGAGCAGTTCTTC.

The sample holds a few counts of this clone. This chain joins TRBV18 and TRBJ2-5; unclear D gene. CDR3 length: 13 residues. V lost 6 bases and J lost 2, with 10 bases in between. The V gene's germline CDR1 is KGHSH and CDR2 LQKENI. CDR3 protein: CASSRKVQETQYF. The CDR3 DNA follows: TGTGCCAGCTCGAGAAAGGTTCAAGAGACCCAGTACTTC.

This clone appeared once. This chain connects TRBV12-5 to TRBJ2-5, with 7 positions matching TRBD2. The CDR3 is made up of 15 amino acids. Unmatched junction bases numbered 9, after V lost 6 bases and J lost 2 bases. Germline V lookup: CDR1 LGHNT, CDR2 FRNRAP. CDR3 bases: TGTGCTAGTGGCACCGGGGAGGGACTACAAGAGACCCAGTACTTC. Encoded protein: CASGTGEGLQETQYF. The variable domain in full, completed from reference TRBV12-5 and TRBJ2-5, reads DARVTQTPRHKVTEMGQEVTMRCQPILGHNTVFWYRQTMMQGLELLAYFRNRAPLDDSGMPKDRFSAEMPDATLATLKIQPSEPRDSAVYFCASGTGEGLQETQYFGPGTRLLVL.

Regarding this clone: This sequence may be a read error, since a much larger clone differs from it by one base. The genes are TRBV4-3 and TRBJ2-7; D possibly corresponds to TRBD1 (5 bases). Germline CDR1 is LGHNA and CDR2 is YSLEER. The CDR3 totals 16 residues. As DNA, the CDR3 is TGCGCCAGCAGCCAAGTCGGGTGGGGCGACCGCTACGAGCAGCACTTC. It translates to CASSQVGWGDRYEQHF.